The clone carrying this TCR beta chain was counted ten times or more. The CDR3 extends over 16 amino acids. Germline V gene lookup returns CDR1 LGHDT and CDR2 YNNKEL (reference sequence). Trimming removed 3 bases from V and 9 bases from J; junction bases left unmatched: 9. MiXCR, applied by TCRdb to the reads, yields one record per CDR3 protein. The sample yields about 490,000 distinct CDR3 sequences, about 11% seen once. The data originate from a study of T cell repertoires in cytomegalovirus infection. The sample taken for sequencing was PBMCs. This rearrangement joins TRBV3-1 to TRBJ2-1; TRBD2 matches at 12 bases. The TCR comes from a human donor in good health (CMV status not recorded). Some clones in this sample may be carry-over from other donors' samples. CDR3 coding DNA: TGTGCCAGCAGCCACCTCCTGACTAGCGGGAGCTTTGAGCAGTTCTTC. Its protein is CASSHLLTSGSFEQFF.